This T cell receptor (beta chain) was recovered during a study of blood T cell repertoires in COVID-19. Whole-study context: From T cells, B-cell-depleted T cells, or PBMCs came the material, which was cDNA or gDNA.

Looked up from germline, CDR1 is GTSNPN and CDR2 is SVGIG (reference sequence). The CDR3 consists of 12 residues. Trimming took 5 bases from V and 8 from J, leaving 13 bases between them. Per the authors' pipeline: Amplification of reference gene primers was used by the study to estimate nucleated cell counts. Some clones are missing from TCRdb's copy, which holds only in-frame ones; the method was immunoSEQ multiplex PCR. The V and J calls and clone size are taken from that table; D and trimming were inferred from the DNA. The data show about 160,000 clones, with approximately 88% seen just once and under 2.5% held by the top ten. This clone appeared once.

This sequence originates from a man aged 70 or older with acute or convalescent COVID-19. The material sequenced was peripheral blood. This rearrangement joins TRBV30 to TRBJ2-1, with a tentative D call TRBD2 (6 bases). Here the CDR3 reads CAWFPGSHEQFF. For the CDR3, the DNA is TGTGCCTGGTTCCCCGGGAGTCATGAGCAGTTCTTC.